This T cell receptor (beta chain) comes out of a study of regulatory T cells in long-lasting Graves disease. As for time point: newly diagnosed GD, antithyroid drugs for less than 3 months. RNA extracted from PBMCs served as the sequencing template. Graves' disease diagnoses used American Thyroid Association guidelines. Germline V gene data show CDR1 as SEHNR and CDR2 as FQNEAQ (reference sequence). Trimming shortened V by 3 bases and J by 5 bases, and 10 bases separated the two germline ends. CDR3 length equals 13 residues. Sequencing libraries for TCR beta were prepared with iRepertoire HTBI primers and Arm-PCR of CDR3 regions. TCRdb reprocessed the multiplex PCR reads with MiXCR, giving one entry per CDR3 protein. The data show 410,000 or so distinct CDR3 sequences, with under 15% seen just once and 16% held by the top ten. This same sample was also part of a study on T cells in Graves' hyperthyroidism and ophthalmopathy. That investigation notes: Researchers ran a first-round RT-PCR on the TCR CDR3 using the HTBI primer set.

This sample comprised peripheral blood mononuclear cells (PBMCs), obtained at new diagnosis, from a patient treated with antithyroid drugs. V gene TRBV7-9 combines with J gene TRBJ2-5; D is possibly TRBD2 (6 bases). The source is a woman aged 25 to 39 with Graves disease. The CDR3: CASSFDAGETQYF. The DNA of the CDR3 is TGTGCCAGCAGCTTCGATGCGGGGGAGACCCAGTACTTC.